The 6 T cell receptor beta chains listed next were all sequenced from one sample in a study of blood T cell repertoires in COVID-19. Using immunoSEQ multiplex PCR, the repertoire was profiled, and TCRdb retains in-frame clones only, with some absent. The sample yields about 120,000 clones, approximately 88% seen once. The sample comprised peripheral blood. These TCRs come from a man between 50 and 59 years old with acute or convalescent COVID-19.

This clone came up a few times. The chain joins TRBV6-4 to TRBJ2-2; TRBD2 agrees at 10 bases. The CDR3 is made up of 15 amino acids. J was trimmed by 4 bases and V by 5 bases; bases with no gene match: 4. Germline V gene lookup returns CDR1 MRHNA and CDR2 SNTAGT. CDR3 nucleotides: TGTGCCAGCAGTCTAGCGGGAGAGGGCACCGGGGAGCTGTTTTTT. It translates to CASSLAGEGTGELFF.

The chain is built from TRBV30 and TRBJ2-1; TRBD1 might be the D (6 bases). Germline V lookup: CDR1 GTSNPN, CDR2 SVGIG (reference sequence). The CDR3 has 13 residues. The V end was cut by 0 bases, the J end by 5 bases, with 8 bases between. The CDR3 reads CAWSVNRDNEQFF. In DNA form, the CDR3 reads TGTGCCTGGAGTGTAAACAGGGACAATGAGCAGTTCTTC.

In its sample, this clone was seen once. The rearrangement uses TRBV6-5 and TRBJ1-1, with TRBD1 matching over 7 bases. Germline CDR1 is MNHEY and CDR2 is SVGAGI. J was trimmed by 2 bases and V by 5 bases; bases with no gene match: 5. This CDR3 region has 14 residues. This CDR3 is CASSRRTGNTEAFF. The CDR3 coding sequence is TGTGCCAGCAGTAGGAGGACAGGCAACACTGAAGCTTTCTTT.

The chain joins TRBV3-1 (or the pseudogene TRBV3-2) to TRBJ1-6; no definite D call. V was shortened by 5 bases and J by 7 bases, with 6 bases between the two germline ends. CDR3 length: 12 residues. The germline V gene has CDR1 LGHDT and CDR2 YNNKEL (reference sequence). CDR3 protein: CASSERNSPLHF. CDR3 DNA sequence: TGTGCCAGCAGCGAGAGAAATTCACCCCTCCACTTT.

V is TRBV6-6 and J is TRBJ1-1; 10 bases match TRBD1. Germline V gene sequence: CDR1 MNHNY, CDR2 SVGAGI (reference sequence). The CDR3 extends over 16 amino acids. The V segment lost 6 bases and the J segment 1 base; nucleotides outside the gene matches: 8. CDR3 region: CASRHDRGQGNTEAFF. CDR3 nucleotide sequence: TGTGCCAGCAGGCATGACAGGGGGCAGGGGAACACTGAAGCTTTCTTT.

This chain joins TRBV2 and TRBJ1-6; 7 nucleotides line up with TRBD1. Germline-derived CDR1 and CDR2 are SNHLY and FYNNEI. The J segment lost 7 bases and the V segment lost 3 bases, leaving 12 bases of the junction unmatched. The CDR3 length is 17 residues. The CDR3 nucleotides are TGTGCCAGCAGTGAGATCTACCAGGGGACAGAGAATTCACCCCTCCACTTT. Its protein product is CASSEIYQGTENSPLHF.